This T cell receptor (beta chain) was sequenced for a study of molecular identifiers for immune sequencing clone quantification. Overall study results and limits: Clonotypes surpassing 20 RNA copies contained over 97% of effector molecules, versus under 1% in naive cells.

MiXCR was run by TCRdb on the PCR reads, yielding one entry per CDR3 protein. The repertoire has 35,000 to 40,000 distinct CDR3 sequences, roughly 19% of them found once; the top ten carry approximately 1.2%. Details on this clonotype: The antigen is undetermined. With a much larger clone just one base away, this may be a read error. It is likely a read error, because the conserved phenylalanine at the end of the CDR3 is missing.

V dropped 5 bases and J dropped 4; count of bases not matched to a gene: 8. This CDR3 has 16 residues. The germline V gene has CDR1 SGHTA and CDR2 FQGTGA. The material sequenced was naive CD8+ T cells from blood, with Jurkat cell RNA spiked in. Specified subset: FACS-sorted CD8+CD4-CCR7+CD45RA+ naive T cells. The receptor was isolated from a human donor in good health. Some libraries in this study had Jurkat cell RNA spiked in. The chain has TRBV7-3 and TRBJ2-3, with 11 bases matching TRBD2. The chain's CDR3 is CASSTRTSGFADTQYS. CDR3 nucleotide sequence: TGTGCCAGCAGCACACGGACTAGCGGGTTCGCAGATACGCAGTATTCT.